The clone carrying this T cell receptor beta chain came up many times. The antigen remains unidentified. Preparation of the TCRbeta library used unique molecular identifiers. In TCRdb, the PCR reads were re-called with MiXCR into one record per CDR3 protein. The repertoire holds about 200,000 distinct CDR3 sequences, with about 6.6% as singletons. This CDR3 spans 14 amino acids. Germline V gene sequence: CDR1 MGHDK, CDR2 SYGVNS. V lost 4 bases and J lost 6; bases outside the gene matches: 3. The sample is drawn from a study of T-cell reconstitution after alpha-beta-depleted transplantation in children. Study-wide results and limits: T-cell numbers and diversity, one year after transplant, stemmed largely from T cells that were newly produced. There were reportedly several hundred expanded graft clones from which alpha-beta T cells came about two months after transplant.

This clonotype was obtained from a boy aged 2 to 9 with acute lymphoblastic leukemia, due to receive a stem cell transplant. Sequencing used PBMCs, obtained before TCRalphabeta/CD19-depleted stem cell transplant. The rearrangement links TRBV25-1 to TRBJ1-3; 10 bases line up with TRBD1. The CDR3 bases are TGTGCCAGCAGTGCCGGGACAGGGGCAAACACCATATATTTT. Amino acids: CASSAGTGANTIYF.